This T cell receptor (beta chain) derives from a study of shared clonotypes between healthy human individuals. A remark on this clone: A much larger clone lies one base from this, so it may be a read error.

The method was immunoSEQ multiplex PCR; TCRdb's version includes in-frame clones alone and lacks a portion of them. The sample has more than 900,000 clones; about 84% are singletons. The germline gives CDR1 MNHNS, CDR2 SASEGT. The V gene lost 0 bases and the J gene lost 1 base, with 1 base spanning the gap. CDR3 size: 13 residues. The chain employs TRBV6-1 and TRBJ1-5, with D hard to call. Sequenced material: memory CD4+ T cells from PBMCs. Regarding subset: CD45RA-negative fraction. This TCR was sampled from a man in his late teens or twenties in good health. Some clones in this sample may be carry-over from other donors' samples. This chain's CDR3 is CASSEASNQPQHF. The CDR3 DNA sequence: TGTGCCAGCAGTGAAGCGAGCAATCAGCCCCAGCATTTT.